This passage covers 23 T cell receptor beta chains from one sample sequenced in a study of Ad26.COV2.S vaccination and SARS-CoV-2 variants. The treatment denotes: some 20 received Ad26.COV2.S at low or high dose, single or two shots; five or six received placebo; per-sample allocation not given. Sampling was done on day 63 after the first vaccine or placebo injection. Profiling relied on immunoSEQ multiplex PCR, and the TCRdb table lists in-frame clones only, not all of them. The sample lists around 320,000 clones, 85% to 90% occurring once. Material: peripheral blood, obtained in a trial of Ad26.COV2.S vaccine versus placebo. The receptor source for this set is a person between 18 and 60 years old who received the Ad26.COV2.S COVID-19 vaccine or a placebo.

V usage is TRBV11-2 and J usage is TRBJ1-2; D is perhaps TRBD1 (6 bases). Trimming stripped 6 bases from V and 0 bases from J, with 14 bases between. In germline, CDR1 is SGHAT, CDR2 FQNNGV. The length of the CDR3 is 15 residues. This chain's CDR3 is CASRGGRVANYGYTF. The CDR3 DNA sequence: TGTGCCAGCAGGGGGGGGCGCGTAGCTAACTATGGCTACACCTTC.

The rearrangement uses TRBV7-9 and TRBJ2-5; the D gene is possibly TRBD1 (7 bases). The germline V gene has CDR1 SEHNR and CDR2 FQNEAQ (reference sequence). The CDR3 has 13 amino acids. Trimming pared 7 bases from V and 8 bases from J, leaving 17 bases between. CDR3 DNA sequence: TGTGCCAGCATCCTGGGGCAGGGGGGAACCCAGTACTTC. It specifies CASILGQGGTQYF.

The gene calls are TRBV5-4 and TRBJ2-5; 11 bases agree with TRBD2. Per the germline V gene, CDR1 is SGHNT and CDR2 is YYREEE (reference sequence). V lost 0 bases, J lost 2 bases, and 12 bases stayed unmatched. The CDR3 runs to 19 residues. CDR3 residues: CASSLALAGGSVVQETQYF. CDR3 coding DNA: TGTGCCAGCAGCTTGGCCCTAGCGGGGGGCTCAGTGGTACAAGAGACCCAGTACTTC.

The chain joins TRBV9 to TRBJ2-3; 8 nucleotides line up with TRBD2. The CDR3 sequence is 20 residues long. Per germline, CDR1 SGDLS and CDR2 YYNGEE. V lost 0 bases and J lost 0; bases outside the gene matches: 15. This CDR3 reads CASSVAGGGQLLRSTDTQYF. Here the CDR3 DNA reads TGTGCCAGCAGCGTAGCTGGCGGGGGGCAGCTTCTCCGCAGCACAGATACGCAGTATTTT.

This sequence joins TRBV18 and TRBJ2-1; D is ambiguous. Germline V gene sequence: CDR1 KGHSH, CDR2 LQKENI. V lost 2 bases, J lost 9 bases, and 14 bases lay in between. The length of the CDR3 is 14 residues. CDR3 DNA sequence: TGTGCCAGCTCACCAAACACAGTCGAACCTGAGCAGTTCTTC. Translation: CASSPNTVEPEQFF.

The rearrangement joins TRBV4-3 to TRBJ2-7, with TRBD1 matching 8 bases. There are 15 residues in the CDR3. Germline values: CDR1 LGHNA, CDR2 YSLEER. V was clipped by 2 bases and J by 2 bases; unmatched bases: 5. For the CDR3, the DNA is TGCGCCAGCAGCCAACACCTGGGACAGGCCTACGAGCAGTACTTC. Its protein is CASSQHLGQAYEQYF.

J is TRBJ2-1 and V is TRBV18; 7 nucleotides align to TRBD2. The CDR3 runs to 16 residues. The V segment lost 3 bases and the J segment 4 bases; nucleotides outside the gene matches: 9. From germline, CDR1 is KGHSH and CDR2 LQKENI. This chain's CDR3 is CASSPSGDSTYNEQFF. CDR3 sequence (DNA): TGTGCCAGCTCACCGAGCGGGGACTCGACATACAATGAGCAGTTCTTC.

The chain has TRBV11-2 and TRBJ1-4, with 10 bases lining up with TRBD1. J lost 6 bases, V lost 5 bases, and 15 bases had no gene match. In germline, CDR1 is SGHAT, CDR2 FQNNGV. This CDR3 contains 18 residues. CDR3 coding DNA: TGTGCCAGCAGCGAGGGACAGGGGATGAGTCTTAGAGATGAAAAACTGTTTTTT. The encoded protein is CASSEGQGMSLRDEKLFF. Supplemented by reference TRBV11-2 and TRBJ1-4, the full variable domain reads EAGVAQSPRYKIIEKRQSVAFWCNPISGHATLYWYQQILGQGPKLLIQFQNNGVVDDSQLPKDRFSAERLKGVDSTLKIQPAKLEDSAVYLCASSEGQGMSLRDEKLFFGSGTQLSVL.

The CDR3 DNA reads as TGCAGCGTTGTCGGAGGGAACACTGAAGCTTTCTTT. Amino acids: CSVVGGNTEAFF. J is TRBJ1-1 and V is TRBV29-1, with D unclear. The CDR3 is 12 residues long. V was cut by 4 bases and J by 1 base, with 7 bases left in between. From germline, CDR1 is SQVTM and CDR2 ANQGSEA.

The chain combines TRBV5-4 with TRBJ2-1; the D is unclear. Looked up from germline, CDR1 is SGHNT and CDR2 is YYREEE (reference sequence). CDR3 size: 13 residues. The V and J ends lost 1 base and 12 bases respectively, with 14 bases between them. The CDR3, as DNA: TGTGCCAGCAGCTTGAGTAGTAATCCCGTGCAGTTCTTC. Its protein product is CASSLSSNPVQFF.

This chain links TRBV19 with TRBJ1-3; 8 positions match TRBD1. This CDR3 comprises 20 residues. The J segment lost 4 bases and the V segment lost 4 bases, leaving 21 bases of the junction unmatched. Germline V gene data show CDR1 as LNHDA and CDR2 as SQIVND (reference sequence). CDR3 region: CASSTDGYLWQGAGGNTIYF. CDR3 nucleotide sequence: TGTGCCAGTAGTACCGACGGCTATTTGTGGCAGGGGGCAGGAGGAAACACCATATATTTT.

This clone was seen a few times. The V call is TRBV6-6, the J call TRBJ1-4; D ambiguous. Trimming pared 4 bases from V and 3 bases from J, leaving 0 bases between. The CDR3 runs to 11 residues. Germline CDR1 MNHNY, CDR2 SVGAGI (reference sequence). CDR3 DNA: TGTGCCAGCAGTTCTAATGAAAAACTGTTTTTT. Translating gives CASSSNEKLFF.

This chain links TRBV6-1 with TRBJ1-3, with D unclear. The germline gives CDR1 MNHNS, CDR2 SASEGT. The CDR3 runs 11 residues. With 1 base removed from V and 14 bases from J, the gap between germline ends came to 9 bases. The CDR3 sequence is CASSEGRSLYF. The CDR3 region has the DNA TGTGCCAGCAGTGAAGGACGGTCCCTATATTTT.

The chain employs TRBV10-3 and TRBJ1-5; possible D gene TRBD1, 5 bases. The germline CDR1 and CDR2 sequences are ENHRY and SYGVKD. Trimming left V 6 bases short and J 0 bases short, with 9 bases between. This CDR3 has 14 residues. The CDR3, as DNA: TGTGCCATCAGCCGGGACGATAGCAATCAGCCCCAGCATTTT. It specifies CAISRDDSNQPQHF.

The chain couples TRBV5-1 to TRBJ2-3, with 7 positions matching TRBD2. V gave up 6 bases and J gave up 2 bases; unmatched junction bases: 6. Germline V gene sequence: CDR1 SGHRS, CDR2 YFSETQ. The CDR3 consists of 14 residues. Here the CDR3 reads CASNPGTTTDTQYF. Here the CDR3 DNA reads TGCGCCAGCAACCCAGGGACTACCACAGATACGCAGTATTTT.

This chain joins TRBV10-3 and TRBJ1-1; D possibly corresponds to TRBD1 (5 bases). V was clipped by 11 bases and J by 4 bases, with 26 bases between them. Germline loops: CDR1 ENHRY, CDR2 SYGVKD. CDR3 length: 16 residues. CDR3 sequence: CASANYFPGYPTEAFF. The CDR3 bases are TGTGCCTCCGCCAATTACTTCCCAGGGTACCCCACTGAAGCTTTCTTT.

The chain is built from TRBV19 and TRBJ2-3, with 10 bases identical to TRBD2. V lost 3 bases to trimming and J lost 9 bases; unmatched junction nucleotides: 15. Germline V gene sequence: CDR1 LNHDA, CDR2 SQIVND (reference sequence). This CDR3 is built from 17 residues. Written as DNA, the CDR3 is TGTGCCAGTAGTATTCACGGGCGGAGCGGGGGGGCCTACACGCAGTATTTT. Residues: CASSIHGRSGGAYTQYF.

The V gene is TRBV5-1, the J gene TRBJ2-5; perhaps TRBD1 as D (6 bases). This CDR3 has 15 amino acids. Germline CDR1 SGHRS, CDR2 YFSETQ. Deletions cut 0 bases from V and 1 base from J, with 10 bases between. The CDR3 region is CASSLEGRGQETQYF. CDR3 DNA sequence: TGCGCCAGCAGCTTGGAGGGCAGGGGCCAAGAGACCCAGTACTTC.

This rearrangement joins TRBV7-9 to TRBJ2-1; no clear D gene. V was cut by 11 bases and J by 4 bases, with 21 bases left in between. Per the germline V gene, CDR1 is SEHNR and CDR2 is FQNEAQ (reference sequence). The CDR3 runs 15 residues. The CDR3 loop reads CASNARAERYNEQFF. Here the CDR3 DNA reads TGTGCCTCCAATGCACGGGCCGAGAGATACAATGAGCAGTTCTTC. Drawing the rest from reference TRBV7-9 and TRBJ2-1, the complete variable domain is DTGVSQNPRHKITKRGQNVTFRCDPISEHNRLYWYRQTLGQGPEFLTYFQNEAQLEKSRLLSDRFSAERPKGSFSTLEIQRTEQGDSAMYLCASNARAERYNEQFFGPGTRLTVL.

The chain combines TRBV30 with TRBJ2-1; TRBD1 matches at 7 bases. Germline V gene lookup returns CDR1 GTSNPN and CDR2 SVGIG (reference sequence). This CDR3 comprises 16 residues. With V trimmed by 5 bases and J by 3 bases, 13 bases remained unmatched. DNA for the CDR3: TGTGCCTGGTCTCCTAAGACAGGGCGCAACTACAATGAGCAGTTCTTC. Protein product: CAWSPKTGRNYNEQFF.

This clone was observed a single time. The chain is built from TRBV18 and TRBJ1-1; 7 bases line up with TRBD1. The CDR3 runs 15 residues. Germline lookup yields CDR1 KGHSH and CDR2 LQKENI. The J segment lost 3 bases and the V segment lost 1 base, leaving 5 bases of the junction unmatched. The CDR3 bases are TGTGCCAGCTCACCACAACAGGGGTCGGACACTGAAGCTTTCTTT. As protein: CASSPQQGSDTEAFF.

This clone came up a few times. The J gene is TRBJ1-6, the V gene TRBV5-8; no clear D. The germline V and J ends were trimmed by 7 bases and 5 bases, with 13 bases remaining between them. The CDR3 is 14 residues long. CDR1 is SGHTS and CDR2 is YDEGEE in the germline V gene. The CDR3 reads CASVLGRNNSPLHF. The CDR3 DNA is TGTGCCAGCGTCCTAGGACGGAATAATTCACCCCTCCACTTT.

This sequence joins TRBV7-9 and TRBJ1-2; no firm D call. Germline CDR1 is SEHNR and CDR2 is FQNEAQ (reference sequence). CDR3 length: 18 amino acids. V lost 3 bases, J lost 6 bases, and 26 bases lay in between. CDR3 DNA sequence: TGTGCCAGCAGCTTGTCGCTCCTCGTTGGACCCCATGGAAATGGCTACACCTTC. Amino acids: CASSLSLLVGPHGNGYTF.